The rows below give T cell receptor beta chains drawn from one sample of a study of T cell responses to AZD1222 COVID-19 vaccine. The repertoire was sequenced with immunoSEQ multiplex PCR; TCRdb's copy has only in-frame clones and lacks some. The sample lists fewer than 150,000 clones, 75% to 90% seen once, with under 1.5% in the top ten. The sample consisted of peripheral blood, taken on day 0 of AZD1222 vaccination. All receptors derive from an adult in good health. CDR3s include the opening cysteine and the closing phenylalanine or tryptophan. The D gene is left open where the match is weak. Clone size is not always given. Where it is, it says once, few, many or a class for expanded clones.

j_call	v_call	clone_size	d_call	cdr3_length	cdr3_aa	cdr3_nt
TRBJ1-2	TRBV7-2	-	-	15	CASSLHGGGGDGYTF	TGTGCCAGCAGCTTACATGGGGGTGGGGGAGATGGCTACACCTTC
TRBJ1-5	TRBV18	-	TRBD1	13	CASSPGQDQPQHF	TGTGCCAGCTCGCCGGGACAGGACCAGCCCCAGCATTTT
TRBJ1-5	TRBV4-2	-	-	17	CASSQDWTNGGNQPQHF	TGTGCCAGCAGCCAAGATTGGACCAATGGGGGCAATCAGCCCCAGCATTTT
TRBJ2-5	TRBV7-8	-	-	15	CASSLANTLQETQYF	TGTGCCAGCAGCTTAGCGAATACCCTCCAAGAGACCCAGTACTTC
TRBJ2-4	TRBV12-3/TRBV12-4	-	TRBD1	13	CASTQGQGNIQYF	TGTGCCAGCACCCAGGGACAGGGAAACATTCAGTACTTC
TRBJ1-6	TRBV25-1	-	-	14	CASSETGIGTPLHF	TGTGCCAGCAGTGAAACAGGGATAGGTACACCCCTCCACTTT
TRBJ1-3	TRBV3-1/TRBV3-2	few	TRBD1	14	CASSEGQGTNTIYF	TGTGCCAGCAGCGAGGGACAGGGCACCAACACCATATATTTT
TRBJ2-3	TRBV7-9	-	-	15	CASSSQFSRGDTQYF	TGTGCCAGCAGCTCACAGTTTTCCCGGGGAGATACGCAGTATTTT
TRBJ1-2	TRBV5-1	once	-	14	CASSQPALNYGYTF	TGCGCCAGCAGCCAACCAGCCTTAAACTATGGCTACACCTTC
TRBJ2-7	TRBV5-5	-	TRBD1	15	CASSLGTGGIYEQYF	TGTGCCAGCAGCCTCGGGACAGGGGGCATCTACGAGCAGTACTTC
TRBJ1-2	TRBV7-2	-	-	18	CASSGLRGRGHGIDGYTF	TGTGCCAGCAGCGGGCTTCGAGGAAGAGGACATGGGATTGATGGCTACACCTTC
TRBJ1-2	TRBV6-5	-	-	15	CASSYRDIRHYGYTF	TGTGCCAGCAGTTACCGGGACATACGGCACTATGGCTACACCTTC
TRBJ1-4	TRBV6-5	-	TRBD1	16	CASSYRWDRDNEKLFF	TGTGCCAGCAGTTACCGGTGGGACAGGGATAATGAAAAACTGTTTTTT
TRBJ1-3	TRBV7-9	-	-	13	CASSYSPGNTIYF	TGTGCCAGCAGCTACTCTCCTGGAAACACCATATATTTT
TRBJ2-3	TRBV7-3	-	TRBD2	15	CASSLSLAGVDTQYF	TGTGCCAGCAGCTTATCGTTAGCGGGGGTTGATACGCAGTATTTT
TRBJ2-1	TRBV30	-	-	11	CAWSVVNEQFF	TGTGCCTGGAGTGTCGTCAATGAGCAGTTCTTC
TRBJ2-7	TRBV29-1	few	TRBD1	12	CSGRDRTYEQYF	TGCAGCGGCCGGGACAGAACCTACGAGCAGTACTTC
TRBJ2-3	TRBV5-5	-	-	15	CASSLVQPSTDTQYF	TGTGCCAGCAGCTTGGTTCAGCCTAGCACAGATACGCAGTATTTT
TRBJ1-2	TRBV19	-	-	13	CASSISETNGYTF	TGTGCCAGTAGTATAAGTGAAACCAATGGCTACACCTTC
TRBJ1-5	TRBV5-1	few	-	15	CASSPLAGPNQPQHF	TGCGCCAGCAGCCCCCTAGCGGGTCCCAATCAGCCCCAGCATTTT
TRBJ2-3	TRBV7-8	-	-	16	CASSLGSRGLGGTQYF	TGTGCCAGCAGCTTAGGTTCTAGGGGGTTAGGGGGTACGCAGTATTTT
TRBJ1-1	TRBV3-1/TRBV3-2	-	-	13	CASSPPADTEAFF	TGTGCCAGCAGCCCTCCGGCTGACACTGAAGCTTTCTTT
TRBJ2-7	TRBV4-2	-	-	14	CASSQVNRVYEQYF	TGTGCCAGCAGCCAAGTGAACAGGGTCTACGAGCAGTACTTC
TRBJ1-1	TRBV6-5	-	-	13	CASSGQTNTEAFF	TGTGCCAGCAGCGGACAGACGAACACTGAAGCTTTCTTT
TRBJ1-1	TRBV28	-	-	15	CASSPSGGVNTEAFF	TGTGCCAGCAGCCCCTCCGGGGGTGTGAACACTGAAGCTTTCTTT
TRBJ2-5	TRBV27	-	-	9	CAKGETQYF	TGTGCCAAGGGGGAGACCCAGTACTTC
TRBJ2-7	TRBV7-2	-	-	17	CASSSSGWRGQSYEQYF	TGTGCCAGCAGCTCCTCTGGGTGGAGGGGGCAATCCTACGAGCAGTACTTC
TRBJ1-1	TRBV3-1/TRBV3-2	-	-	15	CASSPFTRQNTEAFF	TGTGCCAGCAGCCCCTTCACCCGACAGAACACTGAAGCTTTCTTT
TRBJ2-7	TRBV3-1/TRBV3-2	-	TRBD1	15	CASSLGRGRVVQQYF	TGTGCCAGCAGCCTTGGCAGGGGGCGCGTGGTTCAGCAGTACTTC
TRBJ1-5	TRBV28	-	TRBD1	15	CASSPTGVSNQPQHF	TGTGCCAGCAGTCCGACAGGGGTGAGCAATCAGCCCCAGCATTTT
TRBJ2-3	TRBV11-3	-	-	14	CASSLDHRSDTQYF	TGTGCCAGCAGCTTAGATCATAGGTCAGATACGCAGTATTTT
TRBJ2-7	TRBV7-9	once	TRBD1	16	CASSPRLGQGAYEQYF	TGTGCCAGCAGCCCTAGGCTTGGACAGGGGGCCTACGAGCAGTACTTC
TRBJ1-1	TRBV7-3	-	-	15	CASSLLPGTDTEAFF	TGTGCCAGCAGCCTCCTTCCGGGGACCGACACTGAAGCTTTCTTT
TRBJ1-1	TRBV21-1	-	-	12	CASPDSSTEAFF	TGTGCCAGCCCCGACTCGAGCACTGAAGCTTTCTTT
TRBJ2-7	TRBV5-1	-	TRBD2	15	CASGSGTSGPYEQYF	TGCGCCAGCGGTTCCGGGACTAGCGGTCCCTACGAGCAGTACTTC
TRBJ1-5	TRBV24-1	-	-	18	CATSDPGSGLASNQPQHF	TGTGCCACCAGTGATCCCGGGTCGGGTTTAGCTAGCAATCAGCCCCAGCATTTT
TRBJ2-7	TRBV28	-	-	12	CASGLGQAAQYF	TGTGCCAGCGGATTGGGGCAGGCCGCGCAGTACTTC
TRBJ1-1	TRBV19	-	-	13	CASSKPERTEAFF	TGTGCCAGTAGTAAGCCCGAGCGCACTGAAGCTTTCTTT
TRBJ1-5	TRBV18	-	TRBD1	16	CASSDQTGLSNQPQHF	TGTGCCAGCTCAGACCAGACAGGGCTTAGCAATCAGCCCCAGCATTTT
TRBJ1-5	TRBV30	few	-	17	CAWSFSGARILNQPQHF	TGTGCCTGGAGTTTTTCGGGGGCGAGGATTCTGAATCAGCCCCAGCATTTT
TRBJ1-2	TRBV5-4	-	-	12	CASSYTLGGYTF	TGTGCCAGCAGTTATACCCTTGGCGGCTACACCTTC
TRBJ1-5	TRBV29-1	-	TRBD1	13	CSVADRANQPQHF	TGCAGCGTCGCGGACAGGGCCAATCAGCCCCAGCATTTT
TRBJ1-2	TRBV28	-	-	14	CASRPDSTNYGYTF	TGTGCCAGCAGGCCTGACAGTACTAACTATGGCTACACCTTC
TRBJ1-2	TRBV14	-	-	14	CASSPVRGAYGYTF	TGTGCCAGCAGCCCCGTCAGAGGGGCCTATGGCTACACCTTC
TRBJ1-3	TRBV14	-	-	14	CASSQESSGNTIYF	TGTGCCAGCAGCCAGGAGAGCTCTGGAAACACCATATATTTT
TRBJ1-1	TRBV27	-	-	15	CASSGLDTAKGEAFF	TGTGCCAGCAGTGGATTGGACACCGCCAAGGGTGAAGCTTTCTTT
TRBJ2-3	TRBV6-4	-	-	14	CASSDVGGADTQYF	TGTGCCAGCAGTGACGTGGGGGGCGCAGATACGCAGTATTTT
TRBJ1-2	TRBV27	-	-	14	CASSLRLGFYGYTF	TGTGCCAGCAGTTTAAGGTTAGGGTTCTATGGCTACACCTTC
TRBJ1-5	TRBV9	few	-	13	CASSVGPRQPQHF	TGTGCCAGCAGCGTAGGTCCTCGTCAGCCCCAGCATTTT
TRBJ2-1	TRBV4-1	-	-	16	CASSQVWDTSYNEQFF	TGCGCCAGCAGCCAAGTCTGGGACACCTCCTACAATGAGCAGTTCTTC
TRBJ1-6	TRBV11-3	-	-	18	CASSLVLFGGGRNSPLHF	TGTGCCAGCAGCTTAGTATTATTTGGGGGTGGTCGTAATTCACCCCTCCACTTT
TRBJ2-3	TRBV4-3	few	-	16	CASSQLLRAGADTQYF	TGCGCCAGCAGCCAGTTATTACGGGCCGGTGCGGATACGCAGTATTTT